Given below is one T cell receptor (beta chain) in context. Antigen specificity is unknown. The repertoire was sequenced with immunoSEQ multiplex PCR; TCRdb's copy has only in-frame clones and lacks some. The table lists fewer than 40,000 clones, about 88% of them singletons. These data are taken from a study of PD-1 blockade in classical Hodgkin lymphoma. The CDR3 extends over 16 amino acids. The V gene lost 0 bases and the J gene lost 5 bases, with 14 bases spanning the gap. Per germline, CDR1 MGHRA and CDR2 YSYEKL. Study-wide results and limits: Sources of repertoire differences remain undefined, possibly disease activity or prior therapy.

The time point denotes: newly diagnosed, previously untreated cHL patient sample. Using magnetic negative selection, the CD4+ T cells were separated out of thawed PBMCs. The genes are TRBV4-1 and TRBJ2-1; D gene ambiguous. This sequence originates from a human donor with classical Hodgkin lymphoma. Material: CD4+ T cells from blood. DNA of the CDR3: TGCGCCAGCAGCCAAGATTTGACTGTTCTCCACAATGAGCAGTTCTTC. It is translated as CASSQDLTVLHNEQFF.